This T cell receptor beta chain was obtained from a study of cytomegalovirus exposure and HLA in healthy donors. The CDR3 contains 15 residues. V was trimmed by 2 bases and J by 6 bases, leaving 16 bases between them. In germline, CDR1 is SGHTA, CDR2 FQGNSA. Sequencing was performed with immunoSEQ multiplex PCR; in TCRdb, only in-frame clones are kept and a portion is missing. The sample has 200,000 or so clones, about 79% seen once; the top ten hold about an eighth. Specimen: PBMCs. V and J are TRBV7-2 and TRBJ1-1; D is unclear. The TCR sequence derives from a woman aged 25 to 45 in good health and CMV-seropositive. The CDR3 sequence: CASSLRGTLLAEAFF. The CDR3 coding sequence is TGTGCCAGCAGCTTACGGGGTACTCTCCTTGCTGAAGCTTTCTTT.